This T cell receptor (beta chain) was sequenced during a study of shared clonotypes between healthy human individuals. Germline V gives CDR1 SGHRS, CDR2 YFSETQ. This CDR3 region has 15 residues. V gave up 2 bases and J gave up 0 bases, with 8 bases separating them. About 30,000 T cell genomes, or around 200 ng DNA, went into the sorted-subset replicate PCRs. TCRdb's table, derived via immunoSEQ multiplex PCR, lists solely in-frame clones and lacks some. The sample records over a million clones, around 97% being singletons. With respect to this clone: Other nucleotide sequences in the sample specify the same CDR3.

This clonotype was sampled from a man younger than 45 in good health. The sample was naive CD4+ T cells sorted from blood. Subset defined: CD45RA+ positively selected. V usage is TRBV5-1 and J usage is TRBJ2-2, with a weak D call TRBD1 (6 bases). In DNA form, the CDR3 reads TGCGCCAGCAGCTTTGGGACACCGAACACCGGGGAGCTGTTTTTT. The encoded protein is CASSFGTPNTGELFF.